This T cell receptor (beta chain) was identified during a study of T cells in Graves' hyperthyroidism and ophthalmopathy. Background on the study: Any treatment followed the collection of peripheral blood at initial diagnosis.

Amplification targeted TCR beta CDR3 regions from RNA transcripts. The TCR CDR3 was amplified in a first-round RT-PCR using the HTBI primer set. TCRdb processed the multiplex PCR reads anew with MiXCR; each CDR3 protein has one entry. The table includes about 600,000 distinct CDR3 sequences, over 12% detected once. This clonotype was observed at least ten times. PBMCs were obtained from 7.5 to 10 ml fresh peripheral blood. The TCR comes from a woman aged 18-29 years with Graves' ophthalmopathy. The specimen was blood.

The CDR3 protein is CASSARPPETQYF. In nucleotides, the CDR3 is TGTGCCAGCAGTGCCCGGCCCCCAGAGACCCAGTACTTC. V is TRBV2 and J is TRBJ2-5; no definite D call. This CDR3 has 13 residues. Per the germline V gene, CDR1 is SNHLY and CDR2 is FYNNEI. V was shortened by 4 bases and J by 4 bases, with 10 bases between the two germline ends.